This TCR beta chain was captured in a study of graft-versus-host responses after intestinal transplantation. Overall study: Once they had received anti-thymocyte globulin induction, all recipients took tacrolimus and steroids for around 3 years.

Libraries were prepared by immunoSEQ multiplex PCR; TCRdb keeps only in-frame clonotypes and omits some of them. The data show under 20,000 clones, with about 34% seen just once and over 3.5% held by the top ten. By frequency in the sample, this clone is medium-sized (0.01 to 0.1%). V trimming: 6 bases; J trimming: 5 bases; junction bases outside the gene matches: 4. Germline V CDR1 and CDR2: SNHLY, FYNNEI. The CDR3 contains 14 residues. V and J are TRBV2 and TRBJ2-2, with 9 bases matching TRBD1. The source of this sequence is a human patient who received an intestinal transplant. The material sequenced was alloreactive CD4+ T cells from a mixed lymphocyte reaction culture, taken before intestinal transplant. Subset indicated: CFSE-low proliferating T cells sorted from approximately 6-day pre-transplant mixed lymphocyte reaction (GvH or HvG direction). For the CDR3, the DNA is TGTGCCAGCAGGGACGACAGGGGGACCGGGGAGCTGTTTTTT. Protein: CASRDDRGTGELFF.